Below, one TCR beta chain is given with its context. Its antigen remains unidentified. This sample is drawn from a study of cytomegalovirus exposure and HLA in healthy donors. V was pared by 2 bases and J by 3 bases, with 10 bases between. Germline CDR1 is SQVTM and CDR2 is ANQGSEA. The CDR3 runs to 13 residues. Healthy bone marrow donors supplied every sample. The PCR contained 60 Vbeta and 13 Jbeta primers. Using immunoSEQ multiplex PCR, the repertoire was profiled, and TCRdb retains in-frame clones only, with some absent. The sample consists of roughly 100,000 clones, 65% to 85% of them appearing once. Overall study results and limits: Cytomegalovirus status, reportedly, was diagnosed with high specificity and sensitivity by the classifier.

The gene calls are TRBV29-1 and TRBJ2-5, with D perhaps TRBD2 (7 bases). This TCR was sampled from a man aged 50 to 59 in good health and CMV-seropositive. Input material: PBMCs. The CDR3 sequence: CSVETGGKETQYF. The DNA of the CDR3 is TGCAGCGTTGAAACGGGGGGCAAAGAGACCCAGTACTTC.